The rows below give T cell receptor beta chains drawn from one sample of a study of T cell responses to AZD1222 COVID-19 vaccine. Profiling relied on immunoSEQ multiplex PCR, and the TCRdb table lists in-frame clones only, not all of them. The sample lists roughly 150,000 clones, about 93% occurring once. The sequencing here drew on peripheral blood, taken on day 0 of AZD1222 vaccination. The receptors originated from an adult in good health. CDR3s include the opening cysteine and the closing phenylalanine or tryptophan. Fields, in order: J gene, V gene, CDR3 protein.

J: TRBJ2-2
V: TRBV11-2
CDR3: CASSLDRNTGELFF

J: TRBJ2-5
V: TRBV7-7
CDR3: CASSLIAGPRETQYF

J: TRBJ1-1
V: TRBV18
CDR3: CASSLGQVNTEAFF

J: TRBJ1-1
V: TRBV10-3
CDR3: CAISGSAGTLMNTEAFF

J: TRBJ2-2
V: TRBV5-6
CDR3: CASSFHSGRGDTGELFF

J: TRBJ2-7
V: TRBV25-1
CDR3: CASSEYGRVPGEQYF

J: TRBJ1-2
V: TRBV28
CDR3: CASSLSGGDGYTF

J: TRBJ1-2
V: TRBV10-2
CDR3: CASRDRRDHYGYTF

J: TRBJ2-5
V: TRBV5-1
CDR3: CASSLDPSGTMYF

J: TRBJ2-5
V: TRBV5-1
CDR3: CASSFPLAGLQETQYF

J: TRBJ2-5
V: TRBV5-1
CDR3: CASSLVPGGSETQYF

J: TRBJ2-7
V: TRBV5-4
CDR3: CASRAGTASSYEQYF

J: TRBJ2-7
V: TRBV29-1
CDR3: CSVQPHTSLYEQYF

J: TRBJ1-2
V: TRBV11-1
CDR3: CASSLAEGRVGYTF

J: TRBJ1-6
V: TRBV28
CDR3: CASSSGTGSNSPLHF

J: TRBJ1-2
V: TRBV4-1
CDR3: CASSPRQGSFSANYGYTF

J: TRBJ1-5
V: TRBV3-1/TRBV3-2
CDR3: CASSPDRANQPQHF

J: TRBJ1-1
V: TRBV18
CDR3: CASSPLRGTEAFF

J: TRBJ1-4
V: TRBV28
CDR3: CASSRAGTGGEKLFF

J: TRBJ2-1
V: TRBV24-1
CDR3: CATSGGGGSYNEQFF

J: TRBJ1-1
V: TRBV27
CDR3: CASRSPTGDRDTEAFF

J: TRBJ2-1
V: TRBV24-1
CDR3: CATSDLTNEQFF

J: TRBJ1-1
V: TRBV6-1
CDR3: CASREEQGRPEAFF

J: TRBJ1-4
V: TRBV7-9
CDR3: CASSLAATNEKLFF

J: TRBJ1-1
V: TRBV5-6
CDR3: CASHRGRRTEAFF

J: TRBJ1-1
V: TRBV29-1
CDR3: CSGNSQGTEAFF

J: TRBJ2-5
V: TRBV5-1
CDR3: CASSLVPGKETQYF

J: TRBJ2-7
V: TRBV29-1
CDR3: CSVEDSPGYEQYF